A single sample gave rise to the 24 T cell receptor beta chains below, sequenced in a study of T cell responses to AZD1222 COVID-19 vaccine. The repertoire was sequenced with immunoSEQ multiplex PCR; TCRdb's copy has only in-frame clones and lacks some. The sample gives approximately 98,000 clones, about 86% of which show up once; 3% to 3.5% is in the top ten. The sample here was peripheral blood, taken on day 0 of AZD1222 vaccination. Every receptor here comes from an adult in good health.

V and J are TRBV6-2 or TRBV6-3 and TRBJ2-4; D call uncertain. The V end was cut by 5 bases, the J end by 2 bases, with 10 bases between. This CDR3 spans 14 amino acids. Germline lookup yields CDR1 MNHEY and CDR2 SVGEGT. The CDR3 is CASSSTNSKNIQYF. The CDR3 bases are TGTGCCAGCAGTAGTACTAACTCCAAAAACATTCAGTACTTC.

V gene TRBV28 combines with J gene TRBJ1-5; D unresolved. Germline V gene lookup returns CDR1 MDHEN and CDR2 SYDVKM. The length of the CDR3 is 11 residues. Trimming removed 11 bases at V and 3 bases at J, with 8 bases between. The CDR3 DNA reads as TGTGCCTTAGGGCCCAATCAGCCCCAGCATTTT. Protein product: CALGPNQPQHF.

V is TRBV7-2 and J is TRBJ2-7; D remains ambiguous. This CDR3 has 14 amino acids. The V and J ends lost 1 base and 0 bases respectively, with 7 bases between them. Germline-derived CDR1 and CDR2 are SGHTA and FQGNSA. The CDR3 loop reads CASSLDPASYEQYF. As DNA, the CDR3 is TGTGCCAGCAGCTTAGATCCTGCCTCCTACGAGCAGTACTTC.

This clone has only one observation. J is TRBJ1-1 and V is TRBV30; 7 bases match TRBD1. The CDR3 is made up of 11 amino acids. Germline lookup yields CDR1 GTSNPN and CDR2 SVGIG (reference sequence). V dropped 5 bases and J dropped 4; count of bases not matched to a gene: 1. The CDR3 is CAWHRGTEAFF. The CDR3 DNA reads as TGTGCCTGGCACAGGGGCACTGAAGCTTTCTTT.

This chain's CDR3 is CASSHPLIYVAKNIQYF. The CDR3 DNA reads as TGCGCCAGCAGCCACCCCCTCATTTATGTAGCCAAAAACATTCAGTACTTC. The V gene is TRBV4-3, the J gene TRBJ2-4; D ambiguous. With 3 bases removed from V and 0 bases from J, the gap between germline ends came to 15 bases. The CDR3 has 17 residues. CDR1 LGHNA and CDR2 YSLEER come from the germline V gene.

The chain carries TRBV19 and TRBJ2-5, with 10 bases that match TRBD1. With 4 bases clipped from V and 1 base from J, the junction kept 3 bases outside the gene matches. This CDR3 is built from 15 residues. CDR1 and CDR2 from the germline V gene are LNHDA and SQIVND (reference sequence). CDR3 protein: CASSTRTGGQETQYF. The CDR3 DNA reads TGTGCCAGTAGTACCCGGACAGGGGGCCAAGAGACCCAGTACTTC.

The chain couples TRBV19 to TRBJ1-4, with TRBD1 identical over 7 bases. V gave up 7 bases and J gave up 5 bases; unmatched junction bases: 19. This CDR3 is built from 18 residues. In germline, CDR1 is LNHDA, CDR2 SQIVND (reference sequence). The CDR3 region has the DNA TGTGCCAGTATAAGTACCATCCAGGGACAGTCCGAGAATGAAAAACTGTTTTTT. Encoded protein: CASISTIQGQSENEKLFF. The whole variable domain, remainder taken from reference TRBV19 and TRBJ1-4, is DGGITQSPKYLFRKEGQNVTLSCEQNLNHDAMYWYRQDPGQGLRLIYYSQIVNDFQKGDIAEGYSVSREKKESFPLTVTSAQKNPTAFYLCASISTIQGQSENEKLFFGSGTQLSVL.

V usage is TRBV7-3 and J usage is TRBJ1-6, with 7 bases lining up with TRBD1. The junction had 10 bases not matched to a gene; V was cut back by 5 bases and J by 6 bases. This CDR3 has 16 residues. CDR1 is SGHTA and CDR2 is FQGTGA in the germline V gene. The CDR3 sequence: CASSPRPGQPNSPLHF. DNA of the CDR3: TGTGCCAGCAGCCCTCGCCCGGGACAGCCTAATTCACCCCTCCACTTT.

This clone was seen a handful of times. The chain uses TRBV4-1 and TRBJ2-5; D ambiguous. The length of the CDR3 is 14 residues. Germline values: CDR1 MGHRA, CDR2 YSYEKL. V lost 5 bases to trimming and J lost 1 base, with 11 bases between them. CDR3: CASSSSRAQETQYF. The DNA of the CDR3 is TGCGCCAGCAGCTCCTCAAGAGCCCAAGAGACCCAGTACTTC.

CDR3 in DNA: TGCGCCAGCAGCCCATTTTTCTTGGGGACAGGCTATGGTGAAGCTTTCTTT. Translation gives CASSPFFLGTGYGEAFF. The gene calls are TRBV5-1 and TRBJ1-1, with 8 bases aligning to TRBD1. This CDR3 contains 17 residues. The V segment lost 4 bases and the J segment 7 bases; nucleotides outside the gene matches: 18. Germline V gene lookup returns CDR1 SGHRS and CDR2 YFSETQ.

This clone occurred once. V gene TRBV6-5 combines with J gene TRBJ2-2, with TRBD2 matching over 10 bases. The V segment lost 3 bases and the J segment 4 bases; nucleotides outside the gene matches: 5. The CDR3 is made up of 16 amino acids. Germline V lookup: CDR1 MNHEY, CDR2 SVGAGI. CDR3 in DNA: TGTGCCAGCAGTTATAGCGGGGGGTCGGGCACCGGGGAGCTGTTTTTT. Translation gives CASSYSGGSGTGELFF.

The chain employs TRBV7-6 and TRBJ2-7; D gene uncertain. V lost 5 bases, J lost 2 bases, and 16 bases lay in between. The CDR3 extends over 15 amino acids. Germline V CDR1 and CDR2: SGHVS, FNYEAQ. The chain's CDR3 is CASSPGGQKTYEQYF. Written as DNA, the CDR3 is TGTGCCAGCAGCCCAGGTGGGCAGAAAACCTACGAGCAGTACTTC.

The genes are TRBV12-3 or TRBV12-4 and TRBJ2-7; no clear D gene. This CDR3 spans 12 amino acids. The ends were cut back, 4 bases at V and 2 bases at J, with 6 bases in the middle. CDR3 bases: TGTGCCAGCAGTTCGGATACCTACGAGCAGTACTTC. This sequence encodes CASSSDTYEQYF.

The chain combines TRBV6-5 with TRBJ1-1, with unresolved D. The CDR3 has 14 residues. Deletions cut 4 bases from V and 1 base from J, with 10 bases between. The germline V gene encodes CDR1 MNHEY and CDR2 SVGAGI. This CDR3 reads CASSFADSNTEAFF. In DNA, the CDR3 is TGTGCCAGCAGTTTCGCAGACTCGAACACTGAAGCTTTCTTT.

This rearrangement joins TRBV14 to TRBJ2-1, with D perhaps given as TRBD1 or TRBD2 (5 bases each). The V gene lost 4 bases and the J gene lost 3 bases, with 16 bases spanning the gap. The CDR3 has 16 residues. In germline, CDR1 is SGHDN, CDR2 FVKESK. The CDR3 protein is CASSPTGRGRYNEQFF. CDR3 nucleotides: TGTGCCAGCAGCCCTACCGGCCGGGGCCGCTACAATGAGCAGTTCTTC.

This clone was seen only a few times. The chain has TRBV6-4 and TRBJ2-3, with 8 positions matching TRBD2. Germline CDR1 and CDR2: MRHNA and SNTAGT. The CDR3 covers 14 residues. The junction had 4 bases not matched to a gene; V was cut back by 3 bases and J by 5 bases. The CDR3 DNA follows: TGTGCCAGCAGTGAGGGACTAGAGGTAGATACGCAGTATTTT. Protein product: CASSEGLEVDTQYF.

V and J are TRBV7-6 and TRBJ2-1; TRBD2 matches 14 bases. Unmatched junction bases numbered 6, after V lost 5 bases and J lost 6 bases. CDR1 and CDR2 (germline): SGHVS, FNYEAQ. CDR3 length equals 16 residues. CDR3 DNA: TGTGCCAGCAGCCCGGAGACTAGCGGGGGGGCCAATGAGCAGTTCTTC. It yields the protein CASSPETSGGANEQFF. The variable domain in full, with the rest retrieved from reference TRBV7-6 and TRBJ2-1, is GAGVSQSPRYKVTKRGQDVALRCDPISGHVSLYWYRQALGQGPEFLTYFNYEAQQDKSGLPNDRFSAERPEGSISTLTIQRTEQRDSAMYRCASSPETSGGANEQFFGPGTRLTVL.

The V gene is TRBV6-6, the J gene TRBJ2-3; D is unclear. The germline gives CDR1 MNHNY, CDR2 SVGAGI (reference sequence). V lost 3 bases to trimming and J lost 4 bases, with 8 bases between them. The CDR3 loop spans 13 amino acids. CDR3 region: CASSYYGPDTQYF. The CDR3 bases are TGTGCCAGCAGTTATTATGGGCCAGATACGCAGTATTTT.

This clone was seen once. V gene TRBV2 combines with J gene TRBJ1-5; TRBD1 might be the D (5 bases). Trimming stripped 2 bases from V and 5 bases from J, with 13 bases between. The V gene's germline CDR1 is SNHLY and CDR2 FYNNEI. This CDR3 spans 15 amino acids. CDR3 bases: TGTGCCAGCAGTGAACAGGCAGGGTCGTATCAGCCCCAGCATTTT. Translation: CASSEQAGSYQPQHF.

This chain uses TRBV7-2 with TRBJ2-1, with 13 positions matching TRBD2. The CDR3 extends over 17 amino acids. Trimming cost V 5 bases and J 9 bases; bases outside gene matches: 13. Germline V gene lookup returns CDR1 SGHTA and CDR2 FQGNSA. The CDR3 protein is CASSPTSGLAGVGEQFF. CDR3 nucleotides: TGTGCCAGCAGCCCGACGTCCGGACTAGCGGGGGTGGGTGAGCAGTTCTTC.

The chain employs TRBV19 and TRBJ1-1; D call uncertain. The length of the CDR3 is 15 residues. The germline gives CDR1 LNHDA, CDR2 SQIVND (reference sequence). Trimming cost V 1 base and J 3 bases, with 12 bases left between them. The CDR3 DNA sequence: TGTGCCAGTAGTATAGGGGGAAGCCTAGACACTGAAGCTTTCTTT. This gives the protein CASSIGGSLDTEAFF.

This clone was counted a single time. The chain joins TRBV12-3 or TRBV12-4 to TRBJ1-2, with D perhaps matching TRBD1 (5 bases). CDR3 length: 12 residues. Trimming took 6 bases from V and 5 from J, leaving 10 bases between them. The CDR3 is CASRTPGYGYTF. In DNA, the CDR3 is TGTGCCAGCAGGACCCCAGGGTATGGCTACACCTTC.

This clone was recorded a few times. This chain joins TRBV7-2 and TRBJ1-2, with 7 bases that match TRBD1. With V trimmed by 5 bases and J by 8 bases, 5 bases remained unmatched. In germline, CDR1 is SGHTA, CDR2 FQGNSA. The CDR3 consists of 12 residues. Here the CDR3 reads CASSTTGEGYTF. The CDR3 DNA is TGTGCCAGCAGCACCACAGGGGAGGGCTACACCTTC.

The CDR3: CAWSPSGPQHF. For the CDR3, the DNA is TGTGCCTGGAGTCCTAGTGGGCCCCAGCATTTT. This chain joins TRBV30 and TRBJ1-5; D is ambiguous. Germline CDR1 is GTSNPN and CDR2 is SVGIG (reference sequence). Between the trimmed V and J ends, which lost 2 bases and 9 bases, there was a span of 8 bases. The CDR3 consists of 11 residues.